The rows below give T cell receptor beta chains drawn from one sample of a study of beta chain features in type 1 diabetes. Method: immunoSEQ multiplex PCR; TCRdb's copy keeps in-frame clones and lacks some. The table shows approximately 250,000 clones, with 24% occurring only once. What was sequenced was naive CD4+ T cells from blood. These receptors originate from a woman aged 25 to 39 with type 1 diabetes. CDR3s include the opening cysteine and the closing phenylalanine or tryptophan. The order of the fields is J gene, clone size, D gene, V gene, CDR3 DNA, CDR3 protein. D genes are given only for firm matches. Some rows have no size entry. The others give once, few or many, or a class for an expanded clone.

j_call: TRBJ2-2; clone_size: .; d_call: .; v_call: TRBV7-2; cdr3_nt: TGTGCCAGCAGCTTAGTGACAGGGAACACCGGGGAGCTGTTTTTT; cdr3_aa: CASSLVTGNTGELFF
j_call: TRBJ1-1; clone_size: .; d_call: .; v_call: TRBV25-1; cdr3_nt: TGTGCCAGCAGTGAATATGGTCATGAGACTGAAGCTTTCTTT; cdr3_aa: CASSEYGHETEAFF
j_call: TRBJ2-5; clone_size: .; d_call: .; v_call: TRBV9; cdr3_nt: TGTGCCAGCAGCCCCCAGGACAGAAGCCAAGAGACCCAGTACTTC; cdr3_aa: CASSPQDRSQETQYF
j_call: TRBJ2-7; clone_size: .; d_call: TRBD1; v_call: TRBV7-9; cdr3_nt: TGTGCCAGCAGCCCCGGACAGGTAACCTACGAGCAGTACTTC; cdr3_aa: CASSPGQVTYEQYF
j_call: TRBJ2-7; clone_size: few; d_call: .; v_call: TRBV21-1; cdr3_nt: TGTGCCAGCAGCAGAAGACAGGGCCCCTGCGAGCAGTACTTC; cdr3_aa: CASSRRQGPCEQYF
j_call: TRBJ2-6; clone_size: .; d_call: .; v_call: TRBV5-1; cdr3_nt: TGCGCCAGCAGCTCGGACAGAGAATTATTCTCTGGGGCCAACGTCCTGACTTTC; cdr3_aa: CASSSDRELFSGANVLTF
j_call: TRBJ2-3; clone_size: .; d_call: .; v_call: TRBV28; cdr3_nt: TGTGCCAGCAGTCCCGGGAGAGATACGCAGTATTTT; cdr3_aa: CASSPGRDTQYF
j_call: TRBJ2-5; clone_size: .; d_call: TRBD2; v_call: TRBV12-5; cdr3_nt: TGTGCTAGTGGTTTGCCCCTCGGGGGGGCAGAGACCCAGTACTTC; cdr3_aa: CASGLPLGGAETQYF
j_call: TRBJ2-7; clone_size: few; d_call: .; v_call: TRBV5-4; cdr3_nt: TGTGCCAGCAGCTTGGCGGGGGGTCAGGGGTCTTCCGAGCAGTACTTC; cdr3_aa: CASSLAGGQGSSEQYF
j_call: TRBJ1-2; clone_size: .; d_call: TRBD1; v_call: TRBV29-1; cdr3_nt: TGCAGCGCCGACGAGGGGGACTCAACCAGGGGGAACTATGGCTACACCTTC; cdr3_aa: CSADEGDSTRGNYGYTF
j_call: TRBJ2-3; clone_size: few; d_call: TRBD1; v_call: TRBV30; cdr3_nt: TGTGCCTGGCTGAACCGACAGGGCACGCAGTATTTT; cdr3_aa: CAWLNRQGTQYF
j_call: TRBJ2-1; clone_size: .; d_call: .; v_call: TRBV5-1; cdr3_nt: TGCGCCAGCAGCTTGGACAGGTGGTACAATGAGCAGTTCTTC; cdr3_aa: CASSLDRWYNEQFF
j_call: TRBJ2-3; clone_size: .; d_call: TRBD2; v_call: TRBV5-1; cdr3_nt: TGCGCCAGCAGCTTGGAGCGGGAGACAGATACGCAGTATTTT; cdr3_aa: CASSLERETDTQYF
j_call: TRBJ2-5; clone_size: few; d_call: .; v_call: TRBV2; cdr3_nt: TGTGCCAGCAGTGTTTCAGGAGGAGCGGAGACCCAGTACTTC; cdr3_aa: CASSVSGGAETQYF
j_call: TRBJ1-2; clone_size: .; d_call: TRBD1; v_call: TRBV5-4; cdr3_nt: TGTGCCAGCAGCTTGGCAGGGGGCTATGGCTACACCTTC; cdr3_aa: CASSLAGGYGYTF
j_call: TRBJ1-1; clone_size: .; d_call: .; v_call: TRBV10-3; cdr3_nt: TGTGCCATCAGTGACGGACAATTGAGAGCTTTCTTT; cdr3_aa: CAISDGQLRAFF
j_call: TRBJ2-4; clone_size: few; d_call: .; v_call: TRBV28; cdr3_nt: TGTGCCAGCAGCCCTTACCCACGGCTGAAGGGGAACATTCAGTACTTC; cdr3_aa: CASSPYPRLKGNIQYF
j_call: TRBJ1-1; clone_size: few; d_call: .; v_call: TRBV7-9; cdr3_nt: TGTGCCAGCAGCTTAGGGGGGGGAGACACTGAAGCTTTCTTT; cdr3_aa: CASSLGGGDTEAFF
j_call: TRBJ2-7; clone_size: few; d_call: .; v_call: TRBV28; cdr3_nt: TGTGCCAGCAGTTTACCAAAAAGGTGGGCAGTGCAGTACTTC; cdr3_aa: CASSLPKRWAVQYF
j_call: TRBJ2-5; clone_size: .; d_call: .; v_call: TRBV7-2; cdr3_nt: TGTGCCAGCAGCTTAGCGTGGGTACTAGATACGGAGACCCAGTACTTC; cdr3_aa: CASSLAWVLDTETQYF
j_call: TRBJ2-1; clone_size: .; d_call: .; v_call: TRBV14; cdr3_nt: TGTGCCAGCAGCCCGGGGATGGCCGGGTACAATGAGCAGTTCTTC; cdr3_aa: CASSPGMAGYNEQFF
j_call: TRBJ2-2; clone_size: .; d_call: .; v_call: TRBV28; cdr3_nt: TGTGCCAGCAGGGGAGCCGGGGAGCTGTTTTTT; cdr3_aa: CASRGAGELFF
j_call: TRBJ2-1; clone_size: .; d_call: .; v_call: TRBV30; cdr3_nt: TGTGCCAGCGGAATTACCCTCTCCTACAATGAGCAGTTCTTC; cdr3_aa: CASGITLSYNEQFF
j_call: TRBJ2-5; clone_size: .; d_call: TRBD2; v_call: TRBV29-1; cdr3_nt: TGCAGCGTTGACCCCGGGAGGGAGACCCAGTACTTC; cdr3_aa: CSVDPGRETQYF
j_call: TRBJ2-5; clone_size: .; d_call: .; v_call: TRBV7-3; cdr3_nt: TGTGCCAGCAGCTTGGGCGGGATACAAGAGACCCAGTACTTC; cdr3_aa: CASSLGGIQETQYF
j_call: TRBJ2-7; clone_size: .; d_call: TRBD2; v_call: TRBV5-1; cdr3_nt: TGCGCCAGCAGCCAAACTAGCGCGAGGGACTACGAGCAGTACTTC; cdr3_aa: CASSQTSARDYEQYF
j_call: TRBJ2-2; clone_size: .; d_call: .; v_call: TRBV18; cdr3_nt: TGTGCCAGCTCACCACCGAGCAGGGACACCGGGGAGCTGTTTTTT; cdr3_aa: CASSPPSRDTGELFF
j_call: TRBJ2-5; clone_size: few; d_call: TRBD1; v_call: TRBV25-1; cdr3_nt: TGTGCCAGTAACGGACAGGGACTCCAAGAGACCCAGTACTTC; cdr3_aa: CASNGQGLQETQYF
j_call: TRBJ2-5; clone_size: .; d_call: TRBD1; v_call: TRBV6-1; cdr3_nt: TGTGCCAGCAGTGGACAGGGGGGGATACAAGAGACCCAGTACTTC; cdr3_aa: CASSGQGGIQETQYF
j_call: TRBJ1-2; clone_size: .; d_call: .; v_call: TRBV29-1; cdr3_nt: TGCAGCGTTGGAACAGACTATGGCTACACCTTC; cdr3_aa: CSVGTDYGYTF
j_call: TRBJ1-2; clone_size: few; d_call: .; v_call: TRBV30; cdr3_nt: TGTGCCTGGAGTACAGGGTATGGCTACACCTTC; cdr3_aa: CAWSTGYGYTF
j_call: TRBJ1-1; clone_size: .; d_call: .; v_call: TRBV5-1; cdr3_nt: TGCGCCAGCAGCCAAGACAGCATGAACACTGAAGCTTTCTTT; cdr3_aa: CASSQDSMNTEAFF
j_call: TRBJ1-1; clone_size: once; d_call: TRBD1; v_call: TRBV2; cdr3_nt: TGTGCCAGCAGTGAACAGGGGGATACTGAAGCTTTCTTT; cdr3_aa: CASSEQGDTEAFF
j_call: TRBJ2-1; clone_size: .; d_call: TRBD2; v_call: TRBV29-1; cdr3_nt: TGCAGCGTTGTAAAACAGACTAGCCCGTCCTACAATGAGCAGTTCTTC; cdr3_aa: CSVVKQTSPSYNEQFF
j_call: TRBJ1-2; clone_size: .; d_call: .; v_call: TRBV2; cdr3_nt: TGTGCCAACAGACAGTCTTCCTATGGCTACACCTTC; cdr3_aa: CANRQSSYGYTF
j_call: TRBJ1-3; clone_size: few; d_call: .; v_call: TRBV30; cdr3_nt: TGTGCCTGGACAGGGTCAGGAAACACCATATATTTT; cdr3_aa: CAWTGSGNTIYF
j_call: TRBJ2-2; clone_size: .; d_call: TRBD1; v_call: TRBV6-5; cdr3_nt: TGTGCCAGCAGTTACGATGGGACAGGGGACACCGGGGAGCTGTTTTTT; cdr3_aa: CASSYDGTGDTGELFF
j_call: TRBJ2-2; clone_size: .; d_call: .; v_call: TRBV6-4; cdr3_nt: TGTGCCAGCAGTCCCCAGCGGCACACCGGGGAGCTGTTTTTT; cdr3_aa: CASSPQRHTGELFF
j_call: TRBJ2-6; clone_size: few; d_call: TRBD2; v_call: TRBV11-1; cdr3_nt: TGTGCCAGCAGCTCAGCGGGGCGCTCTGGGGCCAACGTCCTGACTTTC; cdr3_aa: CASSSAGRSGANVLTF
j_call: TRBJ1-1; clone_size: .; d_call: .; v_call: TRBV7-9; cdr3_nt: TGTGCCAGCAGCTTAGGGGCCCGGAACACTGAAGCTTTCTTT; cdr3_aa: CASSLGARNTEAFF
j_call: TRBJ2-5; clone_size: .; d_call: .; v_call: TRBV18; cdr3_nt: TGTGCCAGCTCACCACCCTCGCAAGAGACCCAGTACTTC; cdr3_aa: CASSPPSQETQYF
j_call: TRBJ2-7; clone_size: .; d_call: .; v_call: TRBV11-2; cdr3_nt: TGTGCCAGCAGCTTAAGACCCGACTTACCCTACGAGCAGTACTTC; cdr3_aa: CASSLRPDLPYEQYF
j_call: TRBJ2-1; clone_size: .; d_call: TRBD1; v_call: TRBV29-1; cdr3_nt: TGCAGCGTTGAGGGACAGGGGATCTTGAATGAGCAGTTCTTC; cdr3_aa: CSVEGQGILNEQFF
j_call: TRBJ2-3; clone_size: .; d_call: TRBD1; v_call: TRBV30; cdr3_nt: TGTGCCTTGGGACAGGGTACAGATACGCAGTATTTT; cdr3_aa: CALGQGTDTQYF
j_call: TRBJ1-2; clone_size: .; d_call: .; v_call: TRBV14; cdr3_nt: TGTGCCAGCAGCCAACGGAACAGGGACTATGGCTACACCTTC; cdr3_aa: CASSQRNRDYGYTF
j_call: TRBJ2-1; clone_size: .; d_call: .; v_call: TRBV30; cdr3_nt: TGTGCCTGGAGTGAGGGAGTAATTTCCTACAATGAGCAGTTCTTC; cdr3_aa: CAWSEGVISYNEQFF
j_call: TRBJ2-7; clone_size: .; d_call: TRBD1; v_call: TRBV29-1; cdr3_nt: TGCAGCGTTGGGACAGGGGGGTCGAGCGAGCAGTACTTC; cdr3_aa: CSVGTGGSSEQYF
j_call: TRBJ1-5; clone_size: .; d_call: .; v_call: TRBV15; cdr3_nt: TGTGCCACCAGCAGAGATGGACAGTATAGCAATCAGCCCCAGCATTTT; cdr3_aa: CATSRDGQYSNQPQHF